The clone carrying this T cell receptor beta chain was detected ten times or more. The data were taken from a study of naive and memory T cell subsets. This CDR3 region has 16 residues. V was clipped by 3 bases and J by 5 bases, with 19 bases between them. Germline V CDR1 and CDR2: MNHEY, SMNVEV (reference sequence). The library had UMIs added by 3' ligation of an oligonucleotide to TCR cDNA. Ligated cDNA underwent four rounds of PCR with nested alpha and beta constant region primers and SP2. TCRdb reanalysed the 5' RACE reads using MiXCR and keeps one entry per CDR3 protein. The data hold 45,000 to 55,000 distinct CDR3 sequences, with about 4.8% observed a single time.

The genes are TRBV27 and TRBJ1-2; D may be TRBD1 (6 bases). This receptor was identified in a female donor in good health. The DNA for the CDR3 is TGTGCCAGCAGTTTTCTCTGGGACACAAAGGAGTATGGCTACACCTTC. Residues: CASSFLWDTKEYGYTF.